These T cell receptor beta chains were read from a single sample in a study of T-cell reconstitution after alpha-beta-depleted transplantation in children. TCRdb re-analysed the PCR reads in MiXCR, keeping a single row per CDR3 protein. The sample lists hundreds of thousands of distinct CDR3 sequences; about an eighth were seen once. The material sequenced was PBMCs, taken before TCRalphabeta/CD19-depleted stem cell transplant. The receptors stem from a girl under 10 years old with congenital amegakaryocytic thrombocytopenia, due to receive a stem cell transplant. The CDR3 runs from the conserved cysteine through the conserved F or W. D genes are given only for firm matches. Clone size is given for some rows only: seen once, a few or many times, or a class if the clone is expanded.

V gene	clone size	D gene	J gene	CDR3 protein	CDR3 DNA
TRBV20-1	few	TRBD2	TRBJ2-5	CSATSGTSGNQETQYF	TGCAGTGCTACGTCCGGGACTAGCGGGAATCAGGAGACCCAGTACTTC
TRBV12-3/TRBV12-4	.	.	TRBJ2-5	CASSTPTVQETQYF	TGTGCCAGCTCTACACCGACAGTACAAGAGACCCAGTACTTC
TRBV20-1	.	.	TRBJ2-3	CSAREGRATSTDTQYF	TGCAGTGCTAGAGAGGGGCGGGCCACTAGCACAGATACGCAGTATTTT
TRBV3-1	.	TRBD2	TRBJ2-3	CASSQLSSGRINTQYF	TGTGCCAGCAGCCAATTGTCTAGCGGGAGAATAAATACGCAGTATTTT
TRBV5-6	few	TRBD2	TRBJ2-1	CASSLAKTSGSRNEQFF	TGTGCCAGCAGCTTGGCCAAGACTAGCGGGAGTCGCAATGAGCAGTTCTTC
TRBV5-1	.	.	TRBJ2-7	CASSLAGDLVAGGYEQYF	TGCGCCAGCAGCTTGGCTGGGGATTTGGTGGCAGGAGGGTACGAGCAGTACTTC
TRBV2	.	TRBD2	TRBJ2-1	CASSYPSGGSGRDNEQFF	TGTGCCAGCAGTTACCCGTCGGGGGGAAGCGGGAGGGACAATGAGCAGTTCTTC
TRBV7-6	.	TRBD1	TRBJ2-3	CASSLGRLGTGDDTDTQYF	TGTGCCAGCAGCTTAGGGCGTTTGGGCACAGGGGATGACACAGATACGCAGTATTTT
TRBV27	.	.	TRBJ2-1	CASSFILPISSYNEQFF	TGTGCCAGCAGTTTTATCCTCCCTATAAGCTCCTACAATGAGCAGTTCTTC
TRBV5-1	.	TRBD1	TRBJ1-1	CASSLETGEEAFF	TGCGCCAGCAGCTTGGAAACAGGGGAAGAAGCTTTCTTT
TRBV20-1	many	.	TRBJ2-2	CSARARDLNTGELFF	TGCAGTGCTAGAGCGCGGGACCTGAACACCGGGGAGCTGTTTTTT
TRBV7-2	.	TRBD2	TRBJ2-1	CASGLAGGGNEQFF	TGTGCCAGCGGTCTAGCGGGAGGGGGAAATGAGCAGTTCTTC
TRBV12-3/TRBV12-4	few	.	TRBJ1-1	CASSLDSTTEAFF	TGTGCCAGCAGTTTAGACTCGACGACTGAAGCTTTCTTT
TRBV20-1	many	TRBD2	TRBJ2-1	CSAKDIAGFTYNEQFF	TGCAGTGCCAAGGACATAGCGGGATTCACCTACAATGAGCAGTTCTTC
TRBV7-9	few	.	TRBJ2-5	CASSHEGVRETQYF	TGTGCCAGCAGCCACGAGGGAGTTCGGGAGACCCAGTACTTC
TRBV28	.	TRBD1	TRBJ1-2	CASSDPDRRGRYGYTF	TGTGCCAGCAGCGACCCGGACAGGCGGGGAAGGTATGGCTACACCTTC
TRBV20-1	many	.	TRBJ1-6	CSARVPGSSNSPLHF	TGCAGTGCTAGAGTCCCAGGGTCCTCGAATTCACCCCTCCACTTT
TRBV5-1	few	.	TRBJ2-3	CASSSSGILTDTQYF	TGCGCCAGCAGCTCCAGCGGAATACTCACAGATACGCAGTATTTT
TRBV20-1	many	.	TRBJ2-4	CSATRRGGKNIQYF	TGCAGTGCTACCCGCAGGGGAGGTAAAAACATTCAGTACTTC
TRBV20-1	few	TRBD2	TRBJ2-7	CSARVAGGDYEQYF	TGCAGTGCTAGAGTAGCGGGAGGCGACTACGAGCAGTACTTC
TRBV25-1	.	TRBD2	TRBJ2-1	CASSAISGREYNEQFF	TGTGCCAGCAGTGCGATTAGCGGGAGAGAATACAATGAGCAGTTCTTC
TRBV15	.	.	TRBJ1-5	CATSRETDGDQNQPQHF	TGTGCCACCAGCAGAGAAACAGACGGCGACCAAAATCAGCCCCAGCATTTT
TRBV7-6	few	.	TRBJ1-2	CASSLAIGVPRVDGYTF	TGTGCCAGCAGCTTAGCTATTGGGGTCCCCAGGGTCGATGGCTACACCTTC
TRBV28	few	.	TRBJ2-7	CASCNIAYEQYF	TGTGCCAGCTGTAACATTGCCTACGAGCAGTACTTC
TRBV12-3/TRBV12-4	many	.	TRBJ2-4	CASSSDRNIQYF	TGTGCCAGCAGTTCAGACCGAAACATTCAGTACTTC
TRBV15	few	.	TRBJ2-4	CATSPGPKNIQYF	TGTGCCACCAGCCCAGGGCCCAAAAACATTCAGTACTTC
TRBV12-3/TRBV12-4	many	TRBD2	TRBJ2-1	CASSFSGTSSYNEQFF	TGTGCCAGCAGTTTTAGCGGGACTAGCAGTTACAATGAGCAGTTCTTC
TRBV11-2	.	.	TRBJ2-3	CASSLEITGTYDTQYF	TGTGCCAGCAGCTTAGAAATTACCGGGACCTACGATACGCAGTATTTT
TRBV20-1	many	TRBD2	TRBJ2-1	CSASLSSGEGREQFF	TGCAGTGCTAGCCTTTCTAGCGGGGAGGGGCGTGAGCAGTTCTTC
TRBV6-5	many	.	TRBJ1-6	CASSSAGHSSYNSPLHF	TGTGCCAGCAGTTCGGCAGGCCATAGCTCCTATAATTCACCCCTCCACTTT
TRBV4-1	many	TRBD2	TRBJ2-7	CASSQVLAGSDYEQYF	TGCGCCAGCAGCCAAGTACTAGCGGGCTCGGACTACGAGCAGTACTTC
TRBV5-6	.	TRBD2	TRBJ2-3	CASSPGLAGVVTDTQYF	TGTGCCAGCAGCCCCGGGCTAGCGGGAGTCGTGACAGATACGCAGTATTTT
TRBV29-1	many	.	TRBJ2-7	CSVEDHRRYEQYF	TGCAGCGTTGAAGATCACCGGCGCTACGAGCAGTACTTC
TRBV9	.	.	TRBJ2-5	CASSPLGAGKTQYF	TGTGCCAGCAGTCCTCTGGGGGCGGGAAAGACCCAGTACTTC
TRBV5-1	.	.	TRBJ2-7	CASTSGGPSYEQYF	TGCGCCAGCACATCTGGCGGGCCTTCCTACGAGCAGTACTTC
TRBV20-1	many	TRBD1	TRBJ1-1	CSAPQGTGGKAFF	TGCAGTGCTCCTCAGGGGACAGGGGGCAAAGCTTTCTTT
TRBV5-1	few	.	TRBJ2-5	CASSLVLAQETQYF	TGCGCCAGCAGCTTGGTACTAGCCCAAGAGACCCAGTACTTC
TRBV7-3	.	.	TRBJ2-1	CASSLTQIAYNEQFF	TGTGCCAGCAGCTTAACGCAGATCGCCTACAATGAGCAGTTCTTC
TRBV7-8	many	TRBD2	TRBJ2-2	CASSLVTGLAGVGAGELFF	TGTGCCAGCAGCTTAGTAACGGGACTAGCGGGAGTAGGCGCCGGGGAGCTGTTTTTT
TRBV20-1	many	.	TRBJ2-2	CSAGKVGIGELFF	TGCAGTGCTGGGAAGGTGGGAATCGGGGAGCTGTTTTTT
TRBV29-1	.	.	TRBJ1-4	CSARFSGIEKLFF	TGCAGCGCCCGATTTTCCGGGATAGAAAAACTGTTTTTT
TRBV7-9	many	.	TRBJ2-1	CASSLDTKGAYNEQFF	TGTGCCAGCAGCTTAGATACGAAGGGCGCCTACAATGAGCAGTTCTTC
TRBV20-1	many	.	TRBJ2-3	CSARDLGQFTDTQYF	TGCAGTGCTAGAGATCTCGGACAGTTCACAGATACGCAGTATTTT
TRBV11-2	many	.	TRBJ2-1	CASSPTRMGSYNEQFF	TGTGCCAGCAGCCCAACTCGTATGGGGTCCTACAATGAGCAGTTCTTC
TRBV14	few	TRBD1	TRBJ1-1	CASSHTPWRGLRNTEAFF	TGTGCCAGCAGCCACACCCCTTGGAGGGGGCTGAGGAACACTGAAGCTTTCTTT
TRBV5-6	many	TRBD2	TRBJ2-1	CASRNNRPLSGIRSYNEQFF	TGTGCCAGCAGGAACAACAGGCCCCTTAGCGGGATACGCTCCTACAATGAGCAGTTCTTC
TRBV6-5	many	TRBD2	TRBJ2-5	CASSYEAGFQETQYF	TGTGCCAGCAGTTACGAAGCGGGATTCCAAGAGACCCAGTACTTC
TRBV20-1	once	TRBD1	TRBJ2-3	CRANRDRAPDTQYF	TGCAGAGCCAACCGGGACAGGGCCCCAGATACGCAGTATTTT
TRBV20-1	.	.	TRBJ2-1	CSARIRVNEQFF	TGCAGTGCTAGAATCAGAGTCAATGAGCAGTTCTTC
TRBV18	.	.	TRBJ1-2	CASSPLAGTDGYTF	TGTGCCAGCTCACCACTGGCGGGGACGGATGGCTACACCTTC
TRBV20-1	many	TRBD1	TRBJ2-3	CSALDRGQDTQYF	TGCAGTGCACTGGACAGGGGACAAGATACGCAGTATTTT
TRBV7-9	few	.	TRBJ2-7	CASSPPTGIHEQYF	TGTGCCAGCAGCCCCCCGACGGGAATCCACGAGCAGTACTTC
TRBV5-1	many	.	TRBJ2-3	CASSLVVEADTQYF	TGCGCCAGCAGCTTGGTGGTCGAAGCAGATACGCAGTATTTT
TRBV7-8	.	.	TRBJ2-1	CASSPREGAEQFF	TGTGCCAGCAGCCCTCGGGAGGGGGCTGAGCAGTTCTTC